The 32 T cell receptor beta chains below come from one sample, sequenced in a study of identical twins. Using its own MiXCR run on the 5' RACE reads, TCRdb lists one record per CDR3 protein. Seen here are about 700,000 distinct CDR3 sequences, roughly 6.2% observed once, and the top ten hold approximately 1.6%. The sample was naive T cells sorted from blood. Receptors were obtained from a man aged 18 to 30 in good health.

This clonotype was detected ten times or more. The chain joins TRBV15 to TRBJ1-1; D ambiguous. Trimming left V 1 base short and J 0 bases short, with 9 bases between. Germline-derived CDR1 and CDR2 are LNHNV and YYDKDF (reference sequence). This CDR3 has 15 amino acids. The CDR3 coding sequence is TGTGCCACCAGCAGAGTGGGGTCGGTGAACACTGAAGCTTTCTTT. Translated, it gives CATSRVGSVNTEAFF.

The sample holds many counts of this clonotype. The gene calls are TRBV6-1 and TRBJ1-1; perhaps TRBD1 as D (6 bases). Germline V gene sequence: CDR1 MNHNS, CDR2 SASEGT. The V and J ends lost 6 bases and 4 bases respectively, with 12 bases between them. CDR3 length equals 13 residues. CDR3 protein: CASSRTVATEAFF. The CDR3 DNA reads as TGTGCCAGCAGCAGGACAGTGGCCACTGAAGCTTTCTTT.

There are many counts of this clonotype. The chain employs TRBV29-1 and TRBJ2-1, with 9 bases that match TRBD1. The CDR3 loop spans 15 amino acids. The ends lost 8 bases at V and 3 bases at J; junction bases unmatched: 11. The germline CDR1 and CDR2 sequences are SQVTM and ANQGSEA. The CDR3 DNA reads TGCAGCACGGCAGGTGGGACAGGGAACTACAATGAGCAGTTCTTC. This gives the protein CSTAGGTGNYNEQFF.

The chain recombines TRBV18 with TRBJ1-4, with no clear D. Trimming removed 0 bases at V and 7 bases at J, with 12 bases between. The germline gives CDR1 KGHSH, CDR2 LQKENI. This CDR3 spans 15 amino acids. CDR3 region: CASSPPGREGEKLFF. The CDR3 DNA sequence: TGTGCCAGCTCACCACCGGGGAGGGAAGGTGAAAAACTGTTTTTT.

The chain links TRBV5-1 to TRBJ2-7; 7 nucleotides line up with TRBD1. V lost 3 bases and J lost 4; bases outside the gene matches: 7. This CDR3 is built from 14 residues. From germline, CDR1 is SGHRS and CDR2 YFSETQ. This chain's CDR3 is CASSSVQGEYEQYF. The CDR3 DNA sequence: TGCGCCAGCAGCTCGGTCCAGGGGGAGTACGAGCAGTACTTC. The variable domain in full, with the rest retrieved from reference TRBV5-1 and TRBJ2-7, is KAGVTQTPRYLIKTRGQQVTLSCSPISGHRSVSWYQQTPGQGLQFLFEYFSETQRNKGNFPGRFSGRQFSNSRSEMNVSTLELGDSALYLCASSSVQGEYEQYFGPGTRLTVT.

This clonotype occurred many times. This rearrangement joins TRBV14 to TRBJ2-1, with TRBD1 identical over 9 bases. Germline loops: CDR1 SGHDN, CDR2 FVKESK. J lost 9 bases, V lost 0 bases, and 9 bases had no gene match. This CDR3 spans 16 amino acids. CDR3 in amino acids: CASSQDPRTGVAEQFF. CDR3 in DNA: TGTGCCAGCAGCCAAGATCCCCGGACAGGGGTCGCTGAGCAGTTCTTC. Filled out from reference TRBV14 and TRBJ2-1, the complete variable domain reads EAGVTQFPSHSVIEKGQTVTLRCDPISGHDNLYWYRRVMGKEIKFLLHFVKESKQDESGMPNNRFLAERTGGTYSTLKVQPAELEDSGVYFCASSQDPRTGVAEQFFGPGTRLTVL.

In its sample, this clonotype was seen many times. The V gene is TRBV25-1, the J gene TRBJ1-2; D ambiguous. Trimming took 8 bases from V and 6 from J, leaving 19 bases between them. Germline V lookup: CDR1 MGHDK, CDR2 SYGVNS. The CDR3 length is 14 residues. The CDR3 reads CASESGAEADGYTF. In DNA, the CDR3 is TGTGCCAGCGAGAGTGGCGCGGAAGCCGATGGCTACACCTTC.

This clonotype was recorded a few times. The chain carries TRBV20-1 and TRBJ2-3, with D possibly being TRBD1 (5 bases). Trimming removed 2 bases at V and 1 base at J, with 7 bases between. The CDR3 sequence is 13 residues long. Germline lookup yields CDR1 DFQATT and CDR2 SNEGSKA (reference sequence). CDR3 residues: CSARQGGTDTQYF. The DNA for the CDR3 is TGCAGTGCTAGACAAGGGGGCACAGATACGCAGTATTTT.

This clonotype came up many times. This chain links TRBV5-5 with TRBJ2-2; 15 nucleotides align to TRBD2. V trimming: 0 bases; J trimming: 7 bases; junction bases outside the gene matches: 4. The CDR3 runs 17 residues. Germline V gene sequence: CDR1 SGHKS, CDR2 YYEKEE (reference sequence). Here the CDR3 DNA reads TGTGCCAGCAGCTTGGCCGGGACTAGCGGGAGGATCGGGGAGCTGTTTTTT. Translation gives CASSLAGTSGRIGELFF.

This clonotype was seen repeatedly, ten times or more. This rearrangement joins TRBV12-3 or TRBV12-4 to TRBJ2-7; 11 positions agree with TRBD2. The CDR3 spans 17 residues. After removal of 8 bases from V and 3 bases from J, the junction contained 15 bases not matched to a gene. Written as DNA, the CDR3 is TGTGCCAGCCGAAGGACCCTTACTAGCGGGAGTTTCTACGAGCAGTACTTC. Protein: CASRRTLTSGSFYEQYF.

This clonotype has just a few counts. This chain connects TRBV12-3 or TRBV12-4 to TRBJ2-1; 10 bases match TRBD2. The ends lost 5 bases at V and 15 bases at J; junction bases unmatched: 4. The CDR3 sequence is 11 residues long. As DNA, the CDR3 is TGTGCCAGCAGTCCCGGGACTAGCGCGTTCTTC. Translation gives CASSPGTSAFF.

This chain joins TRBV12-3 or TRBV12-4 and TRBJ1-5, with 8 bases aligning to TRBD1. CDR3 length: 15 amino acids. After removal of 7 bases from V and 6 bases from J, the junction contained 11 bases not matched to a gene. Here the CDR3 DNA reads TGTGCCAGCATTTCATCGCGAGACAGGGGTCAGCCCCAGCATTTT. Translating it yields CASISSRDRGQPQHF.

This clonotype was observed at least ten times. J is TRBJ2-7 and V is TRBV20-1, with D perhaps TRBD2 (6 bases). The CDR3 is made up of 12 amino acids. CDR1 is DFQATT and CDR2 is SNEGSKA in the germline V gene (reference sequence). V was shortened by 6 bases and J by 5 bases, with 14 bases between the two germline ends. The CDR3 loop reads CSAPLAAHEQYF. In nucleotides, the CDR3 is TGCAGTGCCCCACTAGCAGCCCACGAGCAGTACTTC.

This clonotype has at least ten counts. The chain links TRBV12-3 or TRBV12-4 to TRBJ2-2; weak D call: TRBD2 (6 bases). There are 14 residues in the CDR3. V lost 5 bases and J 6 bases, leaving 13 bases between the germline ends. The CDR3 spells CASSRDFRAGELFF. CDR3 bases: TGTGCCAGCAGTCGGGACTTCCGTGCCGGGGAGCTGTTTTTT.

The rearrangement joins TRBV7-9 to TRBJ2-2; no firm D call. Germline CDR1 and CDR2: SEHNR and FQNEAQ (reference sequence). The CDR3 spans 17 residues. Trimming left V 5 bases short and J 5 bases short, with 21 bases between. CDR3 sequence: CASSPTPGRRRTGELFF. The CDR3 DNA reads as TGTGCCAGCAGCCCGACTCCAGGACGGCGACGAACCGGGGAGCTGTTTTTT.

This clonotype has a count of ten or more. V gene TRBV25-1 combines with J gene TRBJ1-5; a weak D match, TRBD1 (5 bases). Germline values: CDR1 MGHDK, CDR2 SYGVNS. CDR3 length: 12 residues. Trimming removed 2 bases from V and 6 bases from J, with 5 bases in between. CDR3 residues: CASSEGGQPQHF. The CDR3, as DNA: TGTGCCAGCAGTGAAGGGGGTCAGCCCCAGCATTTT. The whole variable domain, remainder taken from reference TRBV25-1 and TRBJ1-5, is EADIYQTPRYLVIGTGKKITLECSQTMGHDKMYWYQQDPGMELHLIHYSYGVNSTEKGDLSSESTVSRIRTEHFPLTLESARPSHTSQYLCASSEGGQPQHFGDGTRLSIL.

This clonotype was recorded at least ten times. J is TRBJ2-7 and V is TRBV12-3 or TRBV12-4, with 11 nucleotides matching TRBD2. Unmatched junction bases numbered 7, after V lost 5 bases and J lost 7 bases. The CDR3 consists of 14 residues. CDR3: CASSRLAGSAEQYF. The CDR3 nucleotides read TGTGCCAGCAGTAGACTAGCGGGATCTGCTGAGCAGTACTTC.

This clonotype was seen ten or more times. The J gene is TRBJ1-1, the V gene TRBV5-5; a possible D gene is TRBD1 (5 bases). Trimming pared 0 bases from V and 4 bases from J, leaving 16 bases between. Germline CDR1 SGHKS, CDR2 YYEKEE (reference sequence). This CDR3 comprises 16 residues. The chain's CDR3 is CASSLAGAGVSTEAFF. The CDR3 DNA sequence: TGTGCCAGCAGCTTGGCCGGGGCGGGGGTCAGCACTGAAGCTTTCTTT.

V usage is TRBV6-2 or TRBV6-3 and J usage is TRBJ2-3; TRBD2 matches 13 bases. The V and J ends lost 8 bases and 5 bases, in that order; junction bases with no gene match: 10. CDR1 is MNHEY and CDR2 is SVGEGT in the germline V gene. The CDR3 is 16 amino acids. CDR3 bases: TGTGCCAGCGGAAATCCGGGACTAGCGGGAAGAGATACGCAGTATTTT. This gives the protein CASGNPGLAGRDTQYF.

V is TRBV10-3 and J is TRBJ2-7, with D perhaps TRBD1 (5 bases). The germline gives CDR1 ENHRY, CDR2 SYGVKD. The CDR3 covers 13 residues. The ends were cut back, 2 bases at V and 6 bases at J, with 11 bases in the middle. This CDR3 is CAISEGGAAEQYF. The CDR3 DNA follows: TGTGCCATCAGTGAGGGTGGGGCAGCCGAGCAGTACTTC.

This rearrangement joins TRBV5-1 to TRBJ1-2; 7 bases are shared with TRBD1. The CDR3 runs to 14 residues. Germline loops: CDR1 SGHRS, CDR2 YFSETQ. V dropped 5 bases and J dropped 4; count of bases not matched to a gene: 8. The CDR3 DNA is TGCGCCAGCAGATCGTCGACAGGGACCTATGGCTACACCTTC. Translating it yields CASRSSTGTYGYTF. The full variable domain, rest sourced from reference TRBV5-1 and TRBJ1-2, is KAGVTQTPRYLIKTRGQQVTLSCSPISGHRSVSWYQQTPGQGLQFLFEYFSETQRNKGNFPGRFSGRQFSNSRSEMNVSTLELGDSALYLCASRSSTGTYGYTFGSGTRLTVV.

Ten or more counts support this clonotype. The chain uses TRBV4-3 and TRBJ2-3; tentatively, D is TRBD2 (6 bases). Germline CDR1 and CDR2: LGHNA and YSLEER. This CDR3 region has 14 residues. V lost 4 bases to trimming and J lost 3 bases, with 11 bases between them. The CDR3 DNA follows: TGCGCCAGCAGCCGGAGGGACGGAACAGATACGCAGTATTTT. Its protein product is CASSRRDGTDTQYF.

This clonotype was picked up a small number of times. V is TRBV4-3 and J is TRBJ1-2; 8 nucleotides line up with TRBD1. The CDR3 has 15 residues. V lost 0 bases to trimming and J lost 8 bases; unmatched junction nucleotides: 8. Germline CDR1 LGHNA, CDR2 YSLEER. CDR3 DNA sequence: TGCGCCAGCAGCCAAGATCGCGGACAGGGACGAGGCTACACCTTC. Translation: CASSQDRGQGRGYTF.

The table lists this clonotype with many counts. The rearrangement uses TRBV9 and TRBJ2-2; D is possibly TRBD2 (6 bases). Germline CDR1 and CDR2: SGDLS and YYNGEE. The CDR3 covers 18 residues. Trimming pared 1 base from V and 2 bases from J, leaving 18 bases between. DNA of the CDR3: TGTGCCAGCAGCGTACTTGGAGGGTGGGGACTCAACACCGGGGAGCTGTTTTTT. This encodes CASSVLGGWGLNTGELFF.

Turning to this clonotype: Possible read error: a much larger clone is one base away. In DNA, the CDR3 is TGTGCCAGCATTTTAATTAGGACAGGGGAAGGCTACACCTTC. It yields the protein CASILIRTGEGYTF. The rearrangement links TRBV12-3 or TRBV12-4 to TRBJ1-2; 9 bases are shared with TRBD1. The CDR3 consists of 14 residues.

This clonotype has a handful of counts. The chain couples TRBV6-1 to TRBJ1-3; D remains unclear. The CDR3 spans 14 residues. Trimming took off 9 bases at V and 0 bases at J, with 12 bases between the two ends. The germline V gene has CDR1 MNHNS and CDR2 SASEGT. CDR3 coding DNA: TGTGCCAGTAAAGAGGTTTACTCTGGAAACACCATATATTTT. Translating gives CASKEVYSGNTIYF.

This clonotype has ten or more counts. The V gene is TRBV4-3, the J gene TRBJ1-1, with 7 nucleotides matching TRBD1. The ends lost 1 base at V and 1 base at J; junction bases unmatched: 12. The CDR3 runs to 18 residues. Germline-derived CDR1 and CDR2 are LGHNA and YSLEER. The CDR3 coding sequence is TGCGCCAGCAGCCAAGTAGGGGGCAGGGGGGCCCGGAACACTGAAGCTTTCTTT. Translation: CASSQVGGRGARNTEAFF.

This clonotype was counted at least ten times. The chain is built from TRBV12-3 or TRBV12-4 and TRBJ2-6; no clear D. The CDR3 is 15 amino acids. Trimming removed 4 bases from V and 1 base from J, with 8 bases in between. CDR3 sequence (DNA): TGTGCCAGCAGTTCCGGACGGTCTGGGGCCAACGTCCTGACTTTC. It encodes CASSSGRSGANVLTF.

This clonotype was seen a handful of times. The chain has TRBV30 and TRBJ1-1; the D gene is possibly TRBD1 (5 bases). The CDR3 loop spans 12 amino acids. The V and J ends lost 4 bases and 4 bases respectively, with 10 bases between them. The germline V gene encodes CDR1 GTSNPN and CDR2 SVGIG (reference sequence). CDR3 sequence: CAWNVGGTEAFF. CDR3 DNA sequence: TGTGCCTGGAATGTGGGGGGCACTGAAGCTTTCTTT.

This clonotype turned up a few times. The chain carries TRBV7-8 and TRBJ1-1; D is uncertain. In germline, CDR1 is SGHVS, CDR2 FQNEAQ. V lost 0 bases and J lost 1, with 18 bases in between. The CDR3 spans 18 residues. The CDR3 spells CASSLAVFRIRKNTEAFF. The CDR3 coding sequence is TGTGCCAGCAGCTTAGCGGTGTTCAGGATAAGAAAGAACACTGAAGCTTTCTTT.

The chain links TRBV4-1 to TRBJ2-3; D gene unclear. Trimming shortened V by 3 bases and J by 6 bases, and 16 bases separated the two germline ends. This CDR3 spans 15 amino acids. CDR1 and CDR2 (germline): MGHRA, YSYEKL. The CDR3 loop is CASSHHPQTADTQYF. CDR3 bases: TGCGCCAGCAGCCACCACCCTCAGACGGCGGATACGCAGTATTTT.

This clonotype was observed many times. The V and J genes are TRBV28 and TRBJ2-1, with D maybe TRBD2 (6 bases). V lost 10 bases to trimming and J lost 3 bases, with 16 bases between them. The CDR3 runs to 14 residues. CDR1 and CDR2 (germline): MDHEN, SYDVKM. The CDR3 nucleotides are TGTGCCACCTCGAGGAGGGAGTTCTACAATGAGCAGTTCTTC. It is translated as CATSRREFYNEQFF.